Listed here are 25 T cell receptor beta chains from one sample, sequenced in a study of T cell clonality in common variable immunodeficiency. Measured with immunoSEQ multiplex PCR; TCRdb has only the in-frame clones, and not every one. Listed for the sample are 50,000 to 65,000 clones, none seen a single time. Sequenced material: peripheral blood mononuclear cells. The receptors shown here come from a person aged 18 to 75 in good health.

In its sample, this clone was seen many times. The CDR3 goes on 3 residues after the read ends, and that part is filled in from the germline J gene. V is TRBV5-1 and J is TRBJ1-1; a possible D gene is TRBD1 (5 bases). Germline-derived CDR1 and CDR2 are SGHRS and YFSETQ. The CDR3 runs 14 residues. Trimming removed 0 bases at V and 1 base at J, with 7 bases between. CDR3 protein: CASSLGQPNTEAFF. The part of the CDR3 DNA that was read is TGCGCCAGCAGCTTGGGACAGCCGAACACTGAA.

The sample holds many counts of this clone. From the germline J gene comes the end of the CDR3, since the read stops 3 residues before it. The rearrangement links TRBV19 to TRBJ1-2; D might be TRBD1 (5 bases). Germline CDR1 reads LNHDA; CDR2 reads SQIVND (reference sequence). V lost 0 bases and J lost 7, with 12 bases in between. The CDR3 contains 14 residues. Partial CDR3 DNA: TGTGCCAGTAGTATAGATCGTAGCAGGGTTGGC. Residues: CASSIDRSRVG. The full CDR3 reads CASSIDRSRVGYTF.

This clone was seen ten or more times. The read falls 3 residues short of the CDR3 end, and the missing part is taken from the germline J gene. The genes are TRBV2 and TRBJ1-2; D is perhaps TRBD1 (6 bases). The length of the CDR3 is 14 residues. V lost 4 bases and J 5 bases, leaving 14 bases between the germline ends. CDR1 SNHLY and CDR2 FYNNEI come from the germline V gene. CDR3 amino acids: CASSVEGQSYGYTF. The CDR3 bases that were read are TGTGCCAGCAGTGTAGAAGGACAGTCATATGGC.

This clone came up many times. Incomplete CDR3 DNA: TGTGCCAGCAGCTATCTAGAATCCTACGAG. Encoded protein: CASSYLESYE. The entire CDR3 protein is CASSYLESYEQYF. The chain carries TRBV7-9 and TRBJ2-7; no reliable D call. The read finishes 3 residues shy of the CDR3 end, and the germline J gene is used to complete it. This CDR3 comprises 13 residues. Germline values: CDR1 SEHNR, CDR2 FQNEAQ (reference sequence). V lost 4 bases and J 1 base, leaving 8 bases between the germline ends.

This clone was picked up many times. The sequence runs out 3 residues before the end of the CDR3; the remainder is reconstructed from the germline J gene. This chain uses TRBV20-1 with TRBJ2-5; TRBD2 agrees at 10 bases. Unmatched junction bases numbered 6, after V lost 3 bases and J lost 5 bases. From germline, CDR1 is DFQATT and CDR2 SNEGSKA (reference sequence). CDR3 length: 14 amino acids. The DNA read from the CDR3 is TGCAGTGCTAGTTTATATAGCGGGAGGGAGACC. This codes for CSASLYSGRET. The entire CDR3 protein is CSASLYSGRETQYF.

This clone was detected ten times or more. The read ends 3 residues before the CDR3 terminus; that terminus is restored from the germline J gene. The J gene is TRBJ1-1, the V gene TRBV10-3, with 10 bases that match TRBD1. CDR1 is ENHRY, CDR2 SYGVKD, per germline. Trimming took 6 bases from V and 2 from J; bases not matched to a gene: 9. The CDR3 runs to 16 residues. CDR3 DNA (partial): TGTGCCATCAGGGCCGACAGGGGGCAATTAAACACTGAA. It specifies CAIRADRGQLNTE. The whole CDR3 region reads CAIRADRGQLNTEAFF.

This clone was seen many times. The CDR3 DNA, read in part, is TGTGCCAGCAGCTCAGAATTTCTCGAA. Protein: CASSSEFLE. The whole CDR3 protein is CASSSEFLEAFF. This chain connects TRBV7-9 to TRBJ1-1; D gene ambiguous. The read finishes 3 residues shy of the CDR3 end, and the germline J gene is used to complete it. This CDR3 contains 12 residues. Germline V lookup: CDR1 SEHNR, CDR2 FQNEAQ (reference sequence).

This clone was counted at least ten times. Germline and junction disagree at one end, which may indicate a read error. The read gets to within 3 residues of the CDR3 end, and the germline J gene fills in the rest. The rearrangement links TRBV20-1 to TRBJ2-3; 10 bases map to TRBD2. Germline V gives CDR1 DFQATT, CDR2 SNEGSKA (reference sequence). CDR3 length: 14 amino acids. This CDR3 is CSATKAGGPETQYF. The covered CDR3 bases are TGCAGTGCTACAAAAGCGGGGGGGCCAGAGACG.

This clone has ten or more counts. Partial CDR3 DNA: TGCGCCAGCAGCTTTGATACTACGAACACTGAA. This gives the protein CASSFDTTNTE. The full CDR3 reads CASSFDTTNTEAFF. V gene TRBV5-1 combines with J gene TRBJ1-1; no clear D gene. The CDR3 end falls 3 residues outside the read, so it is completed with the germline J gene. This CDR3 has 14 residues. V was pared by 2 bases and J by 1 base, with 9 bases between. From germline, CDR1 is SGHRS and CDR2 YFSETQ.

This clone has at least ten counts. The read halts 3 residues ahead of the CDR3 end, with the missing end drawn from the germline J gene. The chain is built from TRBV29-1 and TRBJ1-5; perhaps TRBD1 as D (5 bases). CDR3 length: 12 amino acids. In germline, CDR1 is SQVTM, CDR2 ANQGSEA. V lost 0 bases, J lost 9 bases, and 9 bases lay in between. The sequenced CDR3 bases are TGCAGCGTTGAAGAGGCAGGGAGGCCC. This gives the protein CSVEEAGRP. The whole CDR3 reads CSVEEAGRPQHF.

Comment on this clone: The CDR3 is cut off 3 residues early in the read; its end comes from the germline J gene. Other DNA variants within this sample encode the same CDR3. This sequence joins TRBV18 and TRBJ2-1, with D possibly being TRBD2 (5 bases). The V end lost 6 bases, the J end lost 0 bases, and 15 bases lay between the germline ends. Germline V CDR1 and CDR2: KGHSH, LQKENI. The CDR3 spans 16 residues. The CDR3 spells CASSPQRTSSYNEQFF. Incomplete CDR3 DNA: TGTGCCAGCTCCCCCCAGCGGACGAGCTCCTACAATGAG.

This clone was recorded at least ten times. The read terminates 3 residues ahead of where the CDR3 ends, so the germline J gene completes it. The J gene is TRBJ1-4, the V gene TRBV4-1, with 9 bases lining up with TRBD1. The CDR3 loop spans 18 amino acids. In germline, CDR1 is MGHRA, CDR2 YSYEKL. CDR3: CASSPPLRQGVGRRKLFF. The sequenced part of the CDR3 DNA is TGCGCCAGCAGCCCCCCCCTTAGACAGGGGGTCGGGAGACGGAAA.

This clone was found many times. Read data end 3 residues before the CDR3 end; the end is taken from the germline J gene. The rearrangement joins TRBV27 to TRBJ2-1, with 7 nucleotides matching TRBD1. After removal of 2 bases from V and 8 bases from J, the junction contained 9 bases not matched to a gene. Germline CDR1 MNHEY, CDR2 SMNVEV (reference sequence). CDR3 length: 15 amino acids. CDR3 bases read: TGTGCCAGCAGTTTAAGGGACAGTCCCATCGATGAG. It encodes CASSLRDSPIDE. From start to end, the CDR3 is CASSLRDSPIDEQFF.

As regards this clone: The read terminates 3 residues ahead of where the CDR3 ends, so the germline J gene completes it. This chain uses TRBV18 with TRBJ1-4, with D hard to call. Germline assignment: CDR1 KGHSH and CDR2 LQKENI. The CDR3 has 17 residues. The CDR3: CASSPDGSLSYNSPLFF. CDR3 bases read: TGTGCCAGCTCACCCGACGGGTCCCTTTCCTATAATTCACCA.

This clone was seen repeatedly, ten times or more. The read ends 3 residues shy of where the CDR3 ends; the end is completed using the germline J gene. The genes are TRBV7-9 and TRBJ2-3; D is undetermined. CDR3 length: 14 amino acids. The V gene lost 5 bases and the J gene lost 0 bases, with 9 bases spanning the gap. In germline, CDR1 is SEHNR, CDR2 FQNEAQ (reference sequence). CDR3 sequence: CASSPLSSTDTQYF. Partial CDR3 DNA: TGTGCCAGCAGCCCTCTGTCCAGCACAGATACG.

This clone has a count of ten or more. Germline is not matched at one junction end, which may reflect a read error. The read stops 3 residues short of the end of the CDR3; the missing end is completed from the germline J gene. This chain joins TRBV4-2 and TRBJ1-6; TRBD1 aligns across 8 bases. This CDR3 comprises 15 residues. CDR1 and CDR2 from the germline V gene are LGHNA and YNFKEQ. The CDR3 reads CASSQDRGINSPLHF. The covered CDR3 bases are TGCGCCAGCAGCCAAGACAGGGGCATTAATTCACCC.

This clone has at least ten counts. The CDR3 end lies 3 residues beyond the end of the read and is filled in from the germline J gene. V is TRBV5-4 and J is TRBJ2-2, with 8 bases lining up with TRBD2. Germline V gives CDR1 SGHNT, CDR2 YYREEE (reference sequence). The length of the CDR3 is 15 residues. The V segment lost 4 bases and the J segment 4 bases; nucleotides outside the gene matches: 6. The CDR3 loop is CASSLGGVTTGELFF. CDR3 DNA (partial): TGTGCCAGCAGCCTCGGGGGGGTGACCACCGGGGAG.

This clone was counted only a few times. The observed sequence ends 3 residues before the CDR3 terminus, with the missing tail filled in from the germline J gene. The chain recombines TRBV19 with TRBJ1-2; 7 nucleotides agree with TRBD1. With 7 bases clipped from V and 6 bases from J, the junction kept 11 bases outside the gene matches. This CDR3 has 14 residues. Germline assignment: CDR1 LNHDA and CDR2 SQIVND (reference sequence). CDR3 DNA (partial): TGTGCCAGTACATCCGGTGGAGGGGGCGATGGC. This gives the protein CASTSGGGGDG. The CDR3 in its entirety is CASTSGGGGDGYTF.

This clone appeared many times. The read terminates 3 residues before the CDR3 end, so the remaining end is supplied by the germline J gene. This chain uses TRBV19 with TRBJ2-1; 9 bases agree with TRBD1. The CDR3 has 14 amino acids. Germline loops: CDR1 LNHDA, CDR2 SQIVND (reference sequence). Germline trimming cut 5 bases from V and 5 bases from J; bases unmatched to any gene: 4. The CDR3 is CASSGTGSNNEQFF. Partial CDR3 DNA: TGTGCCAGTAGTGGGACAGGGTCAAACAATGAG.

This clone was observed a handful of times. The read terminates 3 residues before the CDR3 end, so the remaining end is supplied by the germline J gene. J is TRBJ2-2 and V is TRBV7-2; tentative D call: TRBD2 (6 bases). Germline V gene data show CDR1 as SGHTA and CDR2 as FQGNSA. This CDR3 spans 15 amino acids. This chain's CDR3 is CASSFGVGGNSPLFF. The covered CDR3 bases are TGTGCCAGCAGCTTTGGCGTGGGGGGTAATTCACCG.

This clone was detected many times. One junction end disagrees with the germline gene, perhaps due to a read error. The read terminates 3 residues ahead of where the CDR3 ends, so the germline J gene completes it. V usage is TRBV4-2 and J usage is TRBJ2-2, with D maybe TRBD2 (5 bases). The length of the CDR3 is 15 residues. Germline V CDR1 and CDR2: LGHNA, YNFKEQ. CDR3 residues: CASSQAQRLTGELFF. The CDR3 bases that were read are TGCGCCAGCAGCCAAGCTCAGCGGCTGACCGGGGAG.

This clone has ten or more counts. The sequence runs out 3 residues before the end of the CDR3; the remainder is reconstructed from the germline J gene. The chain has TRBV19 and TRBJ1-2; D not certain. The germline gives CDR1 LNHDA, CDR2 SQIVND (reference sequence). CDR3 size: 14 residues. The V end was cut by 5 bases, the J end by 6 bases, with 16 bases between. The CDR3: CASSYGPSQDGYTF. Partial CDR3 DNA: TGTGCCAGTAGTTATGGGCCGTCCCAGGATGGC.

This clone has at least ten counts. The CDR3 is cut off 3 residues early in the read; its end comes from the germline J gene. The chain has TRBV11-2 and TRBJ2-5; D not resolved. With 5 bases removed from V and 2 bases from J, the gap between germline ends came to 12 bases. Looked up from germline, CDR1 is SGHAT and CDR2 is FQNNGV. CDR3 length equals 14 residues. The CDR3 sequence is CASSPTANQETQYF. The CDR3 bases that were read are TGTGCCAGCAGCCCGACTGCAAATCAAGAGACC.

This clone was recorded at least ten times. The CDR3 end falls 3 residues outside the read, so it is completed with the germline J gene. The chain employs TRBV19 and TRBJ1-2; 9 positions match TRBD1. V lost 5 bases and J lost 4; bases outside the gene matches: 8. Per the germline V gene, CDR1 is LNHDA and CDR2 is SQIVND (reference sequence). The CDR3 is made up of 15 amino acids. Incomplete CDR3 DNA: TGTGCCAGTAGTGCCGGGACAGGGTTCCTCTATGGC. It is translated as CASSAGTGFLYG. The full CDR3 reads CASSAGTGFLYGYTF. Full variable domain (outside the CDR3, taken from reference TRBV19 and TRBJ1-2): DGGITQSPKYLFRKEGQNVTLSCEQNLNHDAMYWYRQDPGQGLRLIYYSQIVNDFQKGDIAEGYSVSREKKESFPLTVTSAQKNPTAFYLCASSAGTGFLYGYTFGSGTRLTVV.

Ten or more counts support this clone. The sequence runs out 3 residues before the end of the CDR3; the remainder is reconstructed from the germline J gene. V gene TRBV20-1 combines with J gene TRBJ2-1; D not resolved. Germline loops: CDR1 DFQATT, CDR2 SNEGSKA (reference sequence). The CDR3 runs to 13 residues. Trimming pared 5 bases from V and 6 bases from J, leaving 14 bases between. The DNA read from the CDR3 is TGCAGTGCTGGAAAAACAGCCTCCAATGAG. Its translation: CSAGKTASNE. The full-length CDR3 reads as CSAGKTASNEQFF.